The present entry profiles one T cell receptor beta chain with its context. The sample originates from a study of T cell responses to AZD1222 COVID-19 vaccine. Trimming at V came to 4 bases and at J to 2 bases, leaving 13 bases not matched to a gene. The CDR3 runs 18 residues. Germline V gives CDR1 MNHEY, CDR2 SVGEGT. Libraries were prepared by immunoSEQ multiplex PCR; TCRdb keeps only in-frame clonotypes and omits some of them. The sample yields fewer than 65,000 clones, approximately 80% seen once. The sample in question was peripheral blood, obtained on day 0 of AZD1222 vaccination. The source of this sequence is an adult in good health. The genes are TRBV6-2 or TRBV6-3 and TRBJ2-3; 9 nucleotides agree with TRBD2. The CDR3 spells CASSSASLLAGTTDTQYF. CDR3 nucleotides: TGTGCCAGCAGTTCCGCCTCTCTTCTAGCGGGGACCACAGATACGCAGTATTTT.